The rows below give T cell receptor beta chains drawn from one sample of a study of cytomegalovirus exposure and HLA in healthy donors. Sequencing used immunoSEQ multiplex PCR; TCRdb keeps in-frame clones, though not all of them. Of 100,000 to 150,000 clones listed, over 60% are singletons. The sample consisted of PBMCs. All receptors derive from a woman aged 40 to 55 in good health and CMV-seropositive. CDR3s include the opening cysteine and the closing phenylalanine or tryptophan.

V gene	J gene	CDR3 protein
TRBV6-5	TRBJ1-2	CASRVGNYGYTF
TRBV23-1	TRBJ2-7	CASSHRTSGCYEQYF
TRBV4-1	TRBJ2-7	CASRPGRGRDEQYF
TRBV7-8	TRBJ2-3	CASSLGVAGTDTQYF
TRBV6-5	TRBJ2-2	CASSYSLAGTSGELFF
TRBV9	TRBJ1-2	CASSQQGLANYGYTF
TRBV5-1	TRBJ1-3	CASSPRQGAGNTIYF
TRBV7-2	TRBJ2-1	CASSLAGDAVEQFF
TRBV5-3	TRBJ2-7	CARSLVTTSYEQYF
TRBV2	.	CASSETGYEQYF
TRBV6-1	TRBJ1-5	CASSVTWTGGQPQHF
TRBV28	TRBJ1-2	CASRITGGNYGYTF
TRBV7-3	TRBJ1-2	CASSLQGSDYGYTF
TRBV15	TRBJ2-2	CATSRRQGMAGELFF
TRBV18	TRBJ2-7	CASSPQWDFSYEQYF
TRBV13	TRBJ2-7	CASSGRGKIREQYF
TRBV4-1	TRBJ1-1	CASSHGQGGTEAFF
TRBV30	TRBJ1-1	CAWSRDTAEAFF
TRBV2	TRBJ1-5	CASSETRRGDQPQHF
TRBV5-4	TRBJ2-3	CASSLWRDPADTQYF
TRBV7-3	TRBJ1-3	CASSWTGKEDTIYF
TRBV5-4	TRBJ2-7	CASSLGGGLYEQYF
TRBV6-1	TRBJ1-5	CASSEALSGGRQPQHF
TRBV18	TRBJ2-1	CASSSKREYNEQFF
TRBV7-6	TRBJ2-3	CASSLAQGATDTQYF
TRBV6-5	TRBJ2-3	CASTSGPYTDTQYF
TRBV27	TRBJ2-5	CASSPYGGGETQYF
TRBV28	TRBJ2-3	CASRGAGGPDTQYF
TRBV6-5	TRBJ2-7	CASSPGLRYEQYF
TRBV27	TRBJ1-2	CASSGGSRGNYGYTF
TRBV27	TRBJ2-2	CASREILQGGGGELFF
TRBV28	TRBJ1-5	CASRGVNQPQHF
TRBV9	TRBJ2-5	CASSAGAGALWGGETQYF
TRBV28	TRBJ2-1	CASSLETSGSNNEQFF
TRBV7-9	TRBJ2-7	CASSLASLSYEQYF
TRBV5-1	TRBJ2-3	CASSPGHLTSTDTQYF
TRBV9	TRBJ2-7	CASSVSSGPGYEQYF
TRBV4-2	TRBJ1-5	CASSQQGKDNQPQHF
TRBV28	TRBJ2-5	CASSYGTSGRSETQYF
TRBV7-9	TRBJ1-2	CASRSGPAKGYTF
TRBV19	TRBJ2-1	CASRLAGPVLEYEQFF
TRBV6-5	TRBJ2-3	CASSPRPDTQYF
TRBV30	TRBJ2-1	CAWRLVPNEQFF
TRBV10-2	TRBJ2-7	CASSVVGRSDEQYF
TRBV5-1	TRBJ1-3	CASTTGGSGNTIYF
TRBV28	.	CASSSSGRYYEQYF
TRBV5-6	TRBJ2-3	CASSYGEGTDTQYF
TRBV9	TRBJ2-1	CASSVVGGGGVGEQFF
TRBV5-6	TRBJ2-1	CASSLPSGGSYNEQFF
TRBV5-4	TRBJ2-3	CASSLRRTGTTDTQYF
TRBV2	TRBJ1-3	CASGGQGLSGNTIYF
TRBV28	TRBJ2-7	CASSSPGLARHEQYF
TRBV5-1	TRBJ1-1	CASSSFGRGNTEAFF
TRBV4-2	TRBJ2-7	CASSQGAGTYEQYF
TRBV5-1	TRBJ2-7	CASSLINPGSGTGYEQYF
TRBV27	TRBJ2-7	CASSLYVDSSYEQYF
TRBV19	TRBJ2-1	CASSITSGRINEQFF
TRBV7-8	TRBJ2-5	CASSPTSGQETQYF